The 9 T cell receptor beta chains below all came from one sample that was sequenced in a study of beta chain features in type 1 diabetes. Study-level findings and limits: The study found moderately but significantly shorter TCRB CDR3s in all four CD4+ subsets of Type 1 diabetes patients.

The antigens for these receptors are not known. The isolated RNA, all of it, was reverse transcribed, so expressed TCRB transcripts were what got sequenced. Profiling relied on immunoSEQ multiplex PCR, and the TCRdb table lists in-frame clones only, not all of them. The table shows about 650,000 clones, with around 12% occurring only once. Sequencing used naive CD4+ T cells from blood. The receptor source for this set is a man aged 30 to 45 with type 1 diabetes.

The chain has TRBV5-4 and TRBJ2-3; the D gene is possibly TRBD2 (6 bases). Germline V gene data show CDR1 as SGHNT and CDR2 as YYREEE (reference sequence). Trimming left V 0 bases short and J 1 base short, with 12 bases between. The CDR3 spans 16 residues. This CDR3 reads CASSLGSGGGTDTQYF. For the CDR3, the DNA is TGTGCCAGCAGCTTGGGTTCTGGCGGGGGCACAGATACGCAGTATTTT.

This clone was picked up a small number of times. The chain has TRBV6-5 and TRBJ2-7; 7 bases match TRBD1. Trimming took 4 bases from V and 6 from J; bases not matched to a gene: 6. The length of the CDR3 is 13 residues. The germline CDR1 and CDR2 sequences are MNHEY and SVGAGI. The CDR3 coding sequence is TGTGCCAGCAGTTGGGGACAGAACAGCGAGCAGTACTTC. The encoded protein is CASSWGQNSEQYF.

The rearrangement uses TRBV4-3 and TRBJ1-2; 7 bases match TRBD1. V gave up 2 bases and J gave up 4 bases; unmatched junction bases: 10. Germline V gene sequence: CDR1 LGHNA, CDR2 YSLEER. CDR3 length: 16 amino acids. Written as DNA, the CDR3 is TGCGCCAGCAGCCAAATGCCGGGACAGTCGGGCTATGGCTACACCTTC. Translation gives CASSQMPGQSGYGYTF.

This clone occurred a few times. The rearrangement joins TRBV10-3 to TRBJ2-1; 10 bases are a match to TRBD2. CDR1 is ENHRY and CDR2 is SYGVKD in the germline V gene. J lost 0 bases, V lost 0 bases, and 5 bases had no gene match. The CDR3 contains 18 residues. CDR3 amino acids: CAISESRLAGYSYNEQFF. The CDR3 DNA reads TGTGCCATCAGTGAGTCACGACTAGCGGGCTACTCCTACAATGAGCAGTTCTTC.

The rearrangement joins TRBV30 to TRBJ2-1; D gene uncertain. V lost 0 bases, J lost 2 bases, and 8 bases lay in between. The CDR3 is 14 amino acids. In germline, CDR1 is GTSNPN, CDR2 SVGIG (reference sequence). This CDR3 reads CAWSVRTPYNEQFF. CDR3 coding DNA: TGTGCCTGGAGTGTACGGACGCCCTACAATGAGCAGTTCTTC.

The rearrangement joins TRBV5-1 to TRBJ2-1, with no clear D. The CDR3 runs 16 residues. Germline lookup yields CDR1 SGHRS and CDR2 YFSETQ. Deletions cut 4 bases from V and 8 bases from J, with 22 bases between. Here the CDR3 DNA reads TGCGCCAGCAGCGGGGTTGGACCAAACCAAGGCGATGAGCAGTTCTTC. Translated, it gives CASSGVGPNQGDEQFF.

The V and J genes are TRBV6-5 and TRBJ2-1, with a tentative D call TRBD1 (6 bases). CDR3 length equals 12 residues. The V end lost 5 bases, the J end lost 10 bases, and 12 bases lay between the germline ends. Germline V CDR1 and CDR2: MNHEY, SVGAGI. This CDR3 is CASSHSGAEQFF. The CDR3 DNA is TGTGCCAGCAGTCATTCAGGGGCCGAGCAGTTCTTC.

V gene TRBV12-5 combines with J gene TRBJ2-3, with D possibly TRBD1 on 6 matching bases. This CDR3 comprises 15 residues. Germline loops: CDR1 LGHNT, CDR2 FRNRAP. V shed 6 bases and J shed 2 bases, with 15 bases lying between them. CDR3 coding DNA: TGTGCTAGTGGCTCCGGGACAACGAACACAGATACGCAGTATTTT. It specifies CASGSGTTNTDTQYF.

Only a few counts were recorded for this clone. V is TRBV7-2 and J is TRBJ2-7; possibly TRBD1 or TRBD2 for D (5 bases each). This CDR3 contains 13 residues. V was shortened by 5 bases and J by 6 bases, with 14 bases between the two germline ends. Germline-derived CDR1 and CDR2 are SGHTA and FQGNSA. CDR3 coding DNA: TGTGCCAGCAGCCAAGGGACGGGCTTCGAGCAGTACTTC. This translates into CASSQGTGFEQYF.